Reported below is one T cell receptor (beta chain). The data were obtained in a study of blood T cell repertoires in COVID-19. Using immunoSEQ multiplex PCR, the repertoire was profiled, and TCRdb retains in-frame clones only, with some absent. This repertoire shows 310,000 or so clones, approximately 90% found once; its top ten account for about 9.5%. The V and J ends lost 3 bases and 1 base respectively, with 2 bases between them. Germline V gives CDR1 ENHRY, CDR2 SYGVKD. The CDR3 is 12 residues long. The V and J genes are TRBV10-3 and TRBJ2-3; no definite D call. The receptor was isolated from a woman in her 40s who had recovered from COVID-19. The sample taken for sequencing was PBMCs or T cells enriched from blood (not recorded which). The CDR3 spells CAISDGTDTQYF. The CDR3 DNA is TGTGCCATCAGTGACGGCACAGATACGCAGTATTTT.